This TCR beta chain was sequenced during a study of T cells after yellow fever vaccination. From the 5' RACE reads, TCRdb called clonotypes with MiXCR, one entry per CDR3 protein. The table lists roughly 260,000 distinct CDR3 sequences, approximately 12% of them singletons. This CDR3 spans 13 amino acids. Germline V gene data show CDR1 as KGHSH and CDR2 as LQKENI. Trimming took 3 bases from V and 2 from J, leaving 7 bases between them. Whole-study findings and limits: Faster peaking, at day 5 versus 15, marked a secondary response that was weaker.

In regard to this clonotype: What it binds is not known.

Sequences were derived from CD4+ T cells sorted from PBMCs, sampled 45 days after the yellow fever booster vaccination. The chain uses TRBV18 and TRBJ2-5; D remains ambiguous. This receptor was taken from a man in his thirties or forties who received the YFV17D yellow fever vaccine. The CDR3 here is CASSPALQETQYF. CDR3 DNA sequence: TGTGCCAGCTCACCGGCCCTTCAAGAGACCCAGTACTTC.